This T cell receptor beta chain was observed in a study of shared T cell receptors in the human thymus. This CDR3 has 17 amino acids. Unmatched junction bases numbered 9, after V lost 0 bases and J lost 3 bases. In germline, CDR1 is MNHEY, CDR2 SMNVEV (reference sequence). TCRdb's table, derived via immunoSEQ multiplex PCR, lists solely in-frame clones and lacks some. The sample contains 700,000 or so clones, roughly 88% of which appear only once. The same sample was also used in a study of human thymus T cells.

The sequence was collected from a girl under three years old with a congenital heart defect. The sample comprised thymocytes. V usage is TRBV27 and J usage is TRBJ2-5; TRBD1 aligns across 8 bases. The CDR3 nucleotides are TGTGCCAGCAGTTTATCGCGGCTGACAGGGGAGGAAGAGACCCAGTACTTC. This codes for CASSLSRLTGEEETQYF.